Shown below are 7 T cell receptor beta chains from a single sample sequenced in a study of T cell responses to AZD1222 COVID-19 vaccine. Profiled with immunoSEQ multiplex PCR; TCRdb holds only in-frame clones, not every one. The repertoire holds roughly 120,000 clones, 90% to 95% seen once, with 2.5% to 3.5% in the top ten. The sequencing used peripheral blood, collected on day 0 of AZD1222 vaccination. The receptors here all came from an adult in good health.

Here the CDR3 reads CASRETGLRLGTEAFF. The CDR3 bases are TGTGCCAGTAGAGAGACAGGCCTACGGTTAGGCACTGAAGCTTTCTTT. The rearrangement uses TRBV19 and TRBJ1-1; D is possibly TRBD1 (6 bases). The V and J ends lost 6 bases and 4 bases respectively, with 21 bases between them. The CDR3 has 16 amino acids. Per the germline V gene, CDR1 is LNHDA and CDR2 is SQIVND (reference sequence).

The V call is TRBV6-6, the J call TRBJ2-3; possible D gene TRBD1, 6 bases. The V gene's germline CDR1 is MNHNY and CDR2 SVGAGI (reference sequence). The V gene lost 5 bases and the J gene lost 1 base, with 13 bases spanning the gap. The CDR3 sequence is 15 residues long. The CDR3 region is CASSQNPGGTDTQYF. CDR3 DNA sequence: TGTGCCAGCAGTCAAAACCCAGGGGGCACAGATACGCAGTATTTT.

This chain links TRBV5-5 with TRBJ2-5; TRBD1 matches 9 bases. V lost 0 bases, J lost 5 bases, and 5 bases stayed unmatched. CDR3 length: 15 residues. The germline V gene has CDR1 SGHKS and CDR2 YYEKEE (reference sequence). DNA of the CDR3: TGTGCCAGCAGCTTGGACACAGGGGGCTGGGAGACCCAGTACTTC. It translates to CASSLDTGGWETQYF.

This chain links TRBV28 with TRBJ2-1, with D possibly being TRBD2 (5 bases). Trimming left V 7 bases short and J 9 bases short, with 10 bases between. CDR1 and CDR2 (germline): MDHEN, SYDVKM. The CDR3 is made up of 11 amino acids. This chain's CDR3 is CASTVEGEQFF. CDR3 nucleotides: TGTGCCAGCACTGTTGAGGGTGAGCAGTTCTTC.

A single count supports this clone. The chain couples TRBV2 to TRBJ1-5, with unresolved D. The length of the CDR3 is 14 residues. Trimming pared 6 bases from V and 3 bases from J, leaving 12 bases between. Per the germline V gene, CDR1 is SNHLY and CDR2 is FYNNEI. Here the CDR3 DNA reads TGTGCCAGCAGAAATTGGGGATCCAATCAGCCCCAGCATTTT. Translating it yields CASRNWGSNQPQHF. The full variable domain, completed using reference TRBV2 and TRBJ1-5, is EPEVTQTPSHQVTQMGQEVILRCVPISNHLYFYWYRQILGQKVEFLVSFYNNEISEKSEIFDDQFSVERPDGSNFTLKIRSTKLEDSAMYFCASRNWGSNQPQHFGDGTRLSIL.

The chain combines TRBV5-1 with TRBJ1-5; 7 bases fit TRBD1. This CDR3 contains 14 residues. Germline loops: CDR1 SGHRS, CDR2 YFSETQ. V shed 4 bases and J 5 bases; nucleotides not matched to a gene: 6. The CDR3 spells CASSQGTDDQPQHF. In DNA, the CDR3 is TGCGCCAGCAGCCAGGGGACAGATGATCAGCCCCAGCATTTT.

The V and J genes are TRBV6-1 and TRBJ2-7, with D uncertain. CDR3 length equals 15 residues. Germline V gene data show CDR1 as MNHNS and CDR2 as SASEGT. Between the trimmed V and J ends, which lost 2 bases and 2 bases, there was a span of 13 bases. CDR3 coding DNA: TGTGCCAGCAGTGAAAGGCAGGTGGAAACCTACGAGCAGTACTTC. Its translation: CASSERQVETYEQYF.